Following are 11 T cell receptor beta chains from one sample sequenced in a study of PD-1 blockade in classical Hodgkin lymphoma. Regarding time point: cycle 4 day 1 (C4D1), after 6 weeks of nivolumab. Every one of the patients relapsed after autologous stem cell transplantation (brentuximab vedotin exposure was variable). Repertoires were generated with immunoSEQ multiplex PCR, while TCRdb's copy carries only in-frame clones and drops some. The sample has 27,000 or so clones, approximately 72% seen once. The sample in question was peripheral blood mononuclear cells (PBMCs), obtained before the fourth cycle of nivolumab. These receptor sequences come from a human donor with classical Hodgkin lymphoma.

CDR3 sequence (DNA): TGCAGCGTTGACGGGGGGGGACAGGGACCATATACGCAGTATTTT. It specifies CSVDGGGQGPYTQYF. The chain uses TRBV29-1 and TRBJ2-3; D is perhaps TRBD1 (9 bases). Germline V gene data show CDR1 as SQVTM and CDR2 as ANQGSEA. This CDR3 has 15 amino acids. The V end lost 3 bases, the J end lost 7 bases, and 20 bases lay between the germline ends.

This rearrangement joins TRBV6-5 to TRBJ1-1; TRBD1 matches 12 bases. The V gene's germline CDR1 is MNHEY and CDR2 SVGAGI. With V trimmed by 4 bases and J by 11 bases, 11 bases remained unmatched. This CDR3 is built from 15 residues. CDR3 nucleotides: TGTGCCAGCAGTTTGAGGGGACAGGGGGCCGAGGGGGCTTTCTTT. It yields the protein CASSLRGQGAEGAFF.

The chain is built from TRBV27 and TRBJ1-6; no clear D gene. The CDR3 totals 13 residues. Germline CDR1 is MNHEY and CDR2 is SMNVEV (reference sequence). V was trimmed by 8 bases and J by 6 bases, leaving 11 bases between them. CDR3 loop: CASSLSRNSPLHF. The CDR3 DNA reads as TGTGCCAGCTCCCTATCTCGTAATTCACCCCTCCACTTT.

V gene TRBV6-5 combines with J gene TRBJ1-2, with no clear D. The V end lost 8 bases, the J end lost 4 bases, and 14 bases lay between the germline ends. The CDR3 is 13 residues long. The germline CDR1 and CDR2 sequences are MNHEY and SVGAGI. The CDR3 DNA follows: TGTGCCAGCGGCGATCACAGAGGCTATGGCTACACCTTC. It encodes CASGDHRGYGYTF.

V and J are TRBV7-5 and TRBJ1-2; the listed D gene, TRBD1, was not tested against the DNA. TRBV7-5 is shown as a pseudogene. The CDR3 spans 14 residues. DNA for the CDR3: TGTGCCAGAAGCCCCGGGACAAGTCCCTATGGCTACACCTTC. It codes for CARSPGTSPYGYTF.

The chain carries TRBV7-9 and TRBJ1-4, with a weak D call TRBD1 (6 bases). This CDR3 spans 14 amino acids. Per the germline V gene, CDR1 is SEHNR and CDR2 is FQNEAQ (reference sequence). The germline V and J ends were trimmed by 1 base and 7 bases, with 10 bases remaining between them. The CDR3 DNA is TGTGCCAGCAGCTTAGGGACAGCTACTGAAAAACTGTTTTTT. It specifies CASSLGTATEKLFF.

This clone is categorized as medium-sized. The CDR3 loop is CASSSPGLAGEWYGNEQFF. In nucleotides, the CDR3 is TGTGCCAGCAGCTCCCCGGGACTAGCGGGAGAGTGGTACGGCAATGAGCAGTTCTTC. The rearrangement uses TRBV7-8 and TRBJ2-1, with 14 positions matching TRBD2. Trimming cost V 4 bases and J 6 bases; bases outside gene matches: 14. The CDR3 is made up of 19 amino acids. Germline loops: CDR1 SGHVS, CDR2 FQNEAQ.

The genes are TRBV27 and TRBJ2-4; D is ambiguous. Germline CDR1 MNHEY, CDR2 SMNVEV (reference sequence). This CDR3 region has 10 residues. V lost 8 bases, J lost 5 bases, and 4 bases lay in between. The CDR3 loop reads CASGQNIQYF. The CDR3 nucleotides are TGTGCCAGCGGGCAAAACATTCAGTACTTC.

The chain links TRBV6-1 to TRBJ2-3; D gene uncertain. Germline loops: CDR1 MNHNS, CDR2 SASEGT. Trimming removed 1 base from V and 3 bases from J, with 5 bases in between. CDR3 size: 13 residues. The CDR3 nucleotides are TGTGCCAGCAGTGAAGTTTTGACAGATACGCAGTATTTT. It specifies CASSEVLTDTQYF.

This clone is a singleton in its sample. The chain employs TRBV28 and TRBJ2-3, with D maybe TRBD2 (6 bases). Germline CDR1 reads MDHEN; CDR2 reads SYDVKM. The CDR3 runs to 16 residues. Trimming took off 1 base at V and 0 bases at J, with 11 bases between the two ends. The CDR3 region has the DNA TGTGCCAGCAGTTTATTAGGAGGGGAAAGCACAGATACGCAGTATTTT. Protein product: CASSLLGGESTDTQYF. The variable domain in full, with the rest retrieved from reference TRBV28 and TRBJ2-3, is DVKVTQSSRYLVKRTGEKVFLECVQDMDHENMFWYRQDPGLGLRLIYFSYDVKMKEKGDIPEGYSVSREKKERFSLILESASTNQTSMYLCASSLLGGESTDTQYFGPGTRLTVL.

A few counts support this clone. CDR3 loop: CASSSQTGSEKLFF. DNA for the CDR3: TGTGCCAGCAGCTCCCAGACAGGGAGTGAAAAACTGTTTTTT. This chain joins TRBV5-4 and TRBJ1-4, with 7 bases fitting TRBD1. The junction had 6 bases not matched to a gene; V was cut back by 3 bases and J by 7 bases. The CDR3 length is 14 residues. The germline gives CDR1 SGHNT, CDR2 YYREEE (reference sequence). Supplemented by reference TRBV5-4 and TRBJ1-4, the full variable domain reads ETGVTQSPTHLIKTRGQQVTLRCSSQSGHNTVSWYQQALGQGPQFIFQYYREEENGRGNFPPRFSGLQFPNYSSELNVNALELDDSALYLCASSSQTGSEKLFFGSGTQLSVL.